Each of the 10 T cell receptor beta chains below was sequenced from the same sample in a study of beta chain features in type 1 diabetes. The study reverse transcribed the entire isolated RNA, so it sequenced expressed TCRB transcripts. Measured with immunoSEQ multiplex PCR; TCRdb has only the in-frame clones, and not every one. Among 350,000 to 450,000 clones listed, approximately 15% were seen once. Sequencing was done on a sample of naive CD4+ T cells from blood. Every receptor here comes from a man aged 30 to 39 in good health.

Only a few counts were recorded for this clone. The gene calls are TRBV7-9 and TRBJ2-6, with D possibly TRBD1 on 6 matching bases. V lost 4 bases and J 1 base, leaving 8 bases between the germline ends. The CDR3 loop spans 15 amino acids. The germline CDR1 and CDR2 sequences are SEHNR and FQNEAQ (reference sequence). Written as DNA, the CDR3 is TGTGCCAGCAGCTACAGGGTTTCTGGGGCCAACGTCCTGACTTTC. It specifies CASSYRVSGANVLTF.

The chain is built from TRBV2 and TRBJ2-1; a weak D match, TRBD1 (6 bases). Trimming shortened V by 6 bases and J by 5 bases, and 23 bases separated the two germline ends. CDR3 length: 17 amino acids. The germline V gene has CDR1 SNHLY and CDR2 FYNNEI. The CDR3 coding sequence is TGTGCCAGCAGCGCCCCACAATTAGGGGGTTGGAACAATGAGCAGTTCTTC. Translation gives CASSAPQLGGWNNEQFF.

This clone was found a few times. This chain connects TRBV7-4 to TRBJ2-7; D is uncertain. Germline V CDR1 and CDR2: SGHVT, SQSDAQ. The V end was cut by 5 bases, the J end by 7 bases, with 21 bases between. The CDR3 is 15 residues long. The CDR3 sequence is CASSHNLSGLGEQYV. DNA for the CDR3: TGTGCCAGCAGCCATAACCTTTCGGGCCTAGGGGAGCAGTACGTC.

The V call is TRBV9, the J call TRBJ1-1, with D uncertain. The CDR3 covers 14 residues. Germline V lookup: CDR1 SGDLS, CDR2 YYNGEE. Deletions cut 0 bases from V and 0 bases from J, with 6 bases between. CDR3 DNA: TGTGCCAGCAGCGTAGGAGTCATGAACACTGAAGCTTTCTTT. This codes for CASSVGVMNTEAFF.

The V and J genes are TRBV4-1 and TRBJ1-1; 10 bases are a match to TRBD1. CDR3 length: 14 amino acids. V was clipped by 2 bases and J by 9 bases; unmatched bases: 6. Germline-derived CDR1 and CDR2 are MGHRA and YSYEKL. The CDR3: CASSQRTGGPQAFF. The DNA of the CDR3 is TGCGCCAGCAGCCAACGGACAGGGGGTCCTCAAGCTTTCTTT.

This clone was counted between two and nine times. The CDR3 reads CASSPQGGEYNEQFF. The CDR3 DNA follows: TGTGCCAGCAGCCCCCAGGGTGGAGAATACAATGAGCAGTTCTTC. V gene TRBV7-3 combines with J gene TRBJ2-1; D may be TRBD1 (5 bases). Trimming took off 5 bases at V and 4 bases at J, with 15 bases between the two ends. The V gene's germline CDR1 is SGHTA and CDR2 FQGTGA. The CDR3 totals 15 residues. Full variable domain (remainder filled in from reference TRBV7-3 and TRBJ2-1): GAGVSQTPSNKVTEKGKYVELRCDPISGHTALYWYRQSLGQGPEFLIYFQGTGAADDSGLPNDRFFAVRPEGSVSTLKIQRTERGDSAVYLCASSPQGGEYNEQFFGPGTRLTVL.

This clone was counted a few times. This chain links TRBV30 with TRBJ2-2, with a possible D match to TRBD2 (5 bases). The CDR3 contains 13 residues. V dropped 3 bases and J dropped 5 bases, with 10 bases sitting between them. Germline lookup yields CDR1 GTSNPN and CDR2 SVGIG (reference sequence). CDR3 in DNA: TGTGCCTGGAGAGGAGGACCTACCGGGGAGCTGTTTTTT. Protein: CAWRGGPTGELFF.

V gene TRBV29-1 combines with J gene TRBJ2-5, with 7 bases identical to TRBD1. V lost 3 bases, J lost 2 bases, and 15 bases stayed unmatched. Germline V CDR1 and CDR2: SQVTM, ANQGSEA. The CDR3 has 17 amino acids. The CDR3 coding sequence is TGCAGCGTTGATCAGGACAGGCGGTGGGACCTTCAAGAGACCCAGTACTTC. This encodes CSVDQDRRWDLQETQYF.

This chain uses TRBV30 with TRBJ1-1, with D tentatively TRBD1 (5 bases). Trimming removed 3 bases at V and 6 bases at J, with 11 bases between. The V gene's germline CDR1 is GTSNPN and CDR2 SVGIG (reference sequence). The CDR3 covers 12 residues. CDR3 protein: CAWRRGFAEAFF. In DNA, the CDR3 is TGTGCCTGGAGAAGGGGTTTCGCTGAAGCTTTCTTT.

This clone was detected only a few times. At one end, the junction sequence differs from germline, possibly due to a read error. Written as DNA, the CDR3 is TGTGCTAGCAGCTGGACGGCTAAAGAGACCCAGTACTTC. It specifies CASSWTAKETQYF. The chain couples TRBV7-7 to TRBJ2-5, with D uncertain. Germline-derived CDR1 and CDR2 are SSHAT and FNYEAQ (reference sequence). CDR3 length equals 13 residues.